The source of this T cell receptor (beta chain) is a study of blood T cell repertoires in COVID-19. In the study overall: Samples taken during acute and convalescent COVID-19 were collected in the United States, Italy and Spain. PBMCs, B-cell-depleted T cells, or T cells provided the cDNA or gDNA that made up the material.

Germline V lookup: CDR1 SGHKS, CDR2 YYEKEE (reference sequence). V lost 2 bases and J 5 bases, leaving 13 bases between the germline ends. The CDR3 has 14 amino acids. Original analysis: Scientists estimated how many nucleated cells there were by amplifying reference gene primers. Produced via immunoSEQ multiplex PCR; TCRdb's table is partial and in-frame only. Clone size and the V and J calls come from that table; the DNA yielded D and trimming. The data show around 160,000 clones, less than 90% seen once. The chain is built from TRBV5-5 and TRBJ1-1; no definite D call. The TCR comes from a human donor in a cohort sampled during active COVID-19. The source material was peripheral blood. The CDR3 loop reads CASSFWERRTEAFF. Here the CDR3 DNA reads TGTGCCAGCAGCTTTTGGGAGAGACGGACTGAAGCTTTCTTT.